This TCR beta chain was retrieved from a study of OX40 agonist ivuxolimab in advanced cancers. About the research overall: The patients received agonistic anti-OX40 (CD134) antibody ivuxolimab.

Only in-frame clones appear in the TCRdb table, and some are missing; sequencing was by immunoSEQ multiplex PCR. The sample carries 95,000 to 100,000 clones, around 80% recorded once. This CDR3 region has 11 residues. Germline V CDR1 and CDR2: DFQATT, SNEGSKA (reference sequence). Trimming cost V 2 bases and J 7 bases, with 8 bases left between them. The source is an adult with an advanced solid tumor such as melanoma, head and neck, liver or kidney cancer. The material was CD4+ or CD8+ T cells sorted from blood, obtained in a trial of the OX40 agonist ivuxolimab. The V gene is TRBV20-1, the J gene TRBJ1-1, with D maybe TRBD1 (5 bases). CDR3 protein: CSARYTGEAFF. CDR3 sequence (DNA): TGCAGTGCTAGATATACAGGTGAAGCTTTCTTT.